The 21 T cell receptor beta chains presented below share a single source sample, sequenced in a study of breast tumors, draining lymph nodes, adjacent tissues. The lymph nodes were axillary draining lymph nodes from breast cancer patients. In TCRdb, the multiplex PCR reads were re-called with MiXCR into one record per CDR3 protein. Here the sample spans some 200,000 distinct CDR3 sequences, 31% being singletons. Sequences were obtained from axillary lymph node tissue. The receptors shown here come from a female donor with breast cancer. Some clones in this sample may be carry-over from other donors' samples.

V is TRBV25-1 and J is TRBJ1-2, with TRBD1 as a possible D gene (5 bases). The CDR3 length is 12 residues. Per germline, CDR1 MGHDK and CDR2 SYGVNS. This CDR3 is CARDGRGYGYTF. The CDR3 DNA follows: TGTGCTAGAGATGGCCGGGGGTATGGCTACACCTTC.

The chain combines TRBV20-1 with TRBJ2-7, with 7 bases that match TRBD1. Germline V gives CDR1 DFQATT, CDR2 SNEGSKA (reference sequence). The CDR3 spans 14 residues. The V segment lost 0 bases and the J segment 3 bases; nucleotides outside the gene matches: 5. CDR3 sequence (DNA): TGCAGTGCTAGAGATCGGACAGGCAGCTACGAGCAGTACTTC. It translates to CSARDRTGSYEQYF.

This clonotype was seen many times. V is TRBV28 and J is TRBJ1-5; possibly TRBD1 for D (6 bases). The germline CDR1 and CDR2 sequences are MDHEN and SYDVKM. CDR3 length: 14 residues. V was trimmed by 5 bases and J by 6 bases, leaving 14 bases between them. The CDR3 sequence is CASSTGSGSQPQHF. The CDR3 DNA is TGTGCCAGCAGTACAGGGTCGGGGAGTCAGCCCCAGCATTTT.

This clonotype has ten or more counts. The chain has TRBV3-1 and TRBJ2-5; 11 bases line up with TRBD1. Trimming cost V 4 bases and J 2 bases; bases outside gene matches: 3. The V gene's germline CDR1 is LGHDT and CDR2 YNNKEL (reference sequence). This CDR3 is built from 15 residues. In DNA form, the CDR3 reads TGTGCCAGCAGCCCCTGGGACAGGGGGCAAGAGACCCAGTACTTC. Its translation is CASSPWDRGQETQYF.

This clonotype was observed at least ten times. The chain carries TRBV7-9 and TRBJ2-2; 9 nucleotides line up with TRBD2. V gave up 5 bases and J gave up 5 bases; unmatched junction bases: 6. There are 15 residues in the CDR3. Germline V gives CDR1 SEHNR, CDR2 FQNEAQ (reference sequence). CDR3 amino acids: CASSPGSGRTGELFF. The CDR3 DNA follows: TGTGCCAGCAGCCCCGGGAGCGGGAGGACCGGGGAGCTGTTTTTT.

This clonotype was recorded at least ten times. J is TRBJ2-3 and V is TRBV9; D possibly corresponds to TRBD1 (5 bases). Trimming cost V 3 bases and J 3 bases, with 8 bases left between them. This CDR3 has 13 residues. Germline V gives CDR1 SGDLS, CDR2 YYNGEE. The CDR3 coding sequence is TGTGCCAGCAGCGGGGGCGCGACAGATACGCAGTATTTT. Encoded protein: CASSGGATDTQYF.

Concerning this clonotype: A read error is possible here, since a much larger clone lies one base away. The V call is TRBV5-5, the J call TRBJ2-1; D tentatively reads TRBD1 or TRBD2 (5 bases each). CDR1 SGHKS and CDR2 YYEKEE come from the germline V gene (reference sequence). This CDR3 has 15 amino acids. The germline V and J ends were trimmed by 5 bases and 0 bases, with 12 bases remaining between them. The CDR3 DNA sequence: TGTGCCAGCAGAGGGAACGGGGCCTCCTACAATGAGCAGTTCTTC. Its protein is CASRGNGASYNEQFF. The whole variable domain, filled in from reference TRBV5-5 and TRBJ2-1, reads DAGVTQSPTHLIKTRGQQVTLRCSPISGHKSVSWYQQVLGQGPQFIFQYYEKEERGRGNFPDRFSARQFPNYSSELNVNALLLGDSALYLCASRGNGASYNEQFFGPGTRLTVL.

This clonotype was picked up a small number of times. The V gene is TRBV29-1, the J gene TRBJ2-3; 10 bases line up with TRBD1. The CDR3 is 12 residues long. After removal of 7 bases from V and 11 bases from J, the junction contained 9 bases not matched to a gene. Germline assignment: CDR1 SQVTM and CDR2 ANQGSEA. As DNA, the CDR3 is TGCAGCGCGGGGACAGGGGCTCCTGAGCAGTATTTT. It yields the protein CSAGTGAPEQYF.

The chain employs TRBV14 and TRBJ2-7; 7 bases align to TRBD1. The ends lost 1 base at V and 8 bases at J; junction bases unmatched: 5. This CDR3 contains 13 residues. Germline values: CDR1 SGHDN, CDR2 FVKESK. DNA of the CDR3: TGTGCCAGCAGCCAAGCCACGACAGGGCAGCAGTACTTC. This sequence encodes CASSQATTGQQYF.

In its sample, this clonotype was seen many times. The CDR3 coding sequence is TGTGCCAGTAGAAACAGGACCACTTATGGCTACACCTTC. It translates to CASRNRTTYGYTF. The V gene is TRBV19, the J gene TRBJ1-2; the D gene is possibly TRBD1 (5 bases). Germline CDR1 and CDR2: LNHDA and SQIVND (reference sequence). The V end lost 6 bases, the J end lost 5 bases, and 13 bases lay between the germline ends. CDR3 length: 13 residues.

This clonotype was recorded many times. This chain connects TRBV4-1 to TRBJ2-3; 9 bases align to TRBD2. Germline lookup yields CDR1 MGHRA and CDR2 YSYEKL. The CDR3 is made up of 18 amino acids. Unmatched junction bases numbered 11, after V lost 0 bases and J lost 4 bases. DNA for the CDR3: TGCGCCAGCAGCCAAGATCCCCCCCTAGCGGGATCCGCAGATACGCAGTATTTT. This gives the protein CASSQDPPLAGSADTQYF.

Ten or more counts support this clonotype. The chain carries TRBV24-1 and TRBJ2-3; D gene ambiguous. The CDR3 sequence is 17 residues long. Trimming took 2 bases from V and 7 from J, leaving 21 bases between them. Germline values: CDR1 KGHDR, CDR2 SFDVKD. The CDR3 spells CATSDSKTAWGRNTQYF. CDR3 bases: TGTGCCACCAGTGATTCTAAAACAGCTTGGGGAAGGAATACGCAGTATTTT.

This clonotype occurred a few times. The chain recombines TRBV6-5 with TRBJ2-3; D ambiguous. This CDR3 comprises 15 residues. Trimming pared 5 bases from V and 0 bases from J, leaving 12 bases between. The germline CDR1 and CDR2 sequences are MNHEY and SVGAGI. CDR3 bases: TGTGCCAGCAGTCACGATTCAGGCAGCACAGATACGCAGTATTTT. This translates into CASSHDSGSTDTQYF.

On this clonotype itself: This clone may be a read error of a much larger clone one base away. The V gene is TRBV11-2, the J gene TRBJ2-7; 8 bases agree with TRBD1. CDR1 SGHAT and CDR2 FQNNGV come from the germline V gene. V shed 6 bases, J shed 2 bases, and the junction held 6 bases outside the gene matches. This CDR3 has 14 amino acids. This CDR3 reads CASRATTGAYEQYF. In DNA, the CDR3 is TGTGCCAGCAGAGCCACGACAGGGGCCTACGAGCAGTACTTC.

There are many counts of this clonotype. V and J are TRBV5-8 and TRBJ2-7; D could derive from TRBD1 or TRBD2 (6 bases each). Trimming left V 0 bases short and J 3 bases short, with 16 bases between. Germline V CDR1 and CDR2: SGHTS, YDEGEE. CDR3 size: 16 residues. The CDR3 sequence is CASSLASWGADYEQYF. The CDR3 DNA sequence: TGTGCCAGCAGCTTGGCCTCGTGGGGGGCCGACTACGAGCAGTACTTC.

The rearrangement joins TRBV7-6 to TRBJ2-1; 10 nucleotides align to TRBD2. This CDR3 region has 16 residues. Germline V gene sequence: CDR1 SGHVS, CDR2 FNYEAQ. Trimming at V came to 2 bases and at J to 3 bases, leaving 4 bases not matched to a gene. The CDR3 region has the DNA TGTGCCAGCAGCTTAAGAACTAGCGGGATCTACAATGAGCAGTTCTTC. As protein: CASSLRTSGIYNEQFF.

There are many counts of this clonotype. The rearrangement uses TRBV20-1 and TRBJ2-4; D is uncertain. Trimming cost V 6 bases and J 6 bases, with 15 bases left between them. The CDR3 contains 13 residues. The germline V gene has CDR1 DFQATT and CDR2 SNEGSKA (reference sequence). The CDR3 bases are TGCAGTGCCCGCCCTGGATGGGGAAACATTCAGTACTTC. This codes for CSARPGWGNIQYF.

This clonotype was seen a single time. This clone may be a read error of a much larger clone one base away. The CDR3 coding sequence is TGTGCCAGCAGCGTAGGCGGGGAGGCGATAGATACGCAGTATTTT. It is translated as CASSVGGEAIDTQYF. The chain links TRBV9 to TRBJ2-3; D is possibly TRBD2 (6 bases). V lost 0 bases and J 5 bases, leaving 13 bases between the germline ends. The CDR3 is 15 residues long. Germline values: CDR1 SGDLS, CDR2 YYNGEE.

There are many counts of this clonotype. The chain is built from TRBV5-1 and TRBJ2-7; D unclear. The CDR3 contains 16 residues. Trimming pared 0 bases from V and 2 bases from J, leaving 15 bases between. CDR1 SGHRS and CDR2 YFSETQ come from the germline V gene. CDR3 sequence (DNA): TGCGCCAGCAGCTTGGTCCCCCATATACAGCCCTACGAGCAGTACTTC. Its protein product is CASSLVPHIQPYEQYF.

This clonotype was recorded a few times. A single base separates this from a much larger clone, so it may be a read error. This CDR3 is missing its conserved last phenylalanine or tryptophan, likely due to a read error. This chain connects TRBV7-2 to TRBJ2-7; tentatively, D is TRBD2 (6 bases). Per germline, CDR1 SGHTA and CDR2 FQGNSA. The CDR3 loop spans 14 amino acids. V was cut by 1 base and J by 0 bases, with 7 bases left in between. CDR3 sequence: CASSLGGISYEQYL. CDR3 sequence (DNA): TGTGCCAGCAGCTTAGGCGGGATCTCCTACGAGCAGTACCTC.

At least ten counts were recorded for this clonotype. The chain employs TRBV5-1 and TRBJ2-5; no clear D. The CDR3 is 13 residues long. Germline V gene sequence: CDR1 SGHRS, CDR2 YFSETQ. The V end lost 2 bases, the J end lost 1 base, and 6 bases lay between the germline ends. The CDR3 region has the DNA TGCGCCAGCAGCTTCCTACCCCAAGAGACCCAGTACTTC. It codes for CASSFLPQETQYF.